This T cell receptor beta chain is drawn from a study of Ad26.COV2.S vaccination and SARS-CoV-2 variants. At the level of the study: The authors gave Ad26.COV2.S intramuscularly, either once or twice 56 days apart. Study results and limitations: A substantial breadth of spike-specific CD8+ and CD4+ T cell responses after vaccination has been reported. While placebo recipients had lower spike-specific TCR breadth, vaccine recipients had more.

Concerning this clone itself: The antigen is undetermined.

TCRdb's table, derived via immunoSEQ multiplex PCR, lists solely in-frame clones and lacks some. The sample contains about 320,000 clones, 86% of which appear only once. Treatment in this sample: about 20 received Ad26.COV2.S at low or high dose, single or two shots; 5 received placebo; per-sample allocation not given. At day 63 after the first vaccine or placebo injection, samples were drawn. Vaccination used an Ad26 vector expressing Wuhan-strain SARS-CoV-2 spike. Germline-derived CDR1 and CDR2 are GTSNPN and SVGIG (reference sequence). The ends were cut back, 3 bases at V and 4 bases at J, with 18 bases in the middle. The CDR3 has 16 residues.

The rearrangement joins TRBV30 to TRBJ2-2; D is perhaps TRBD1 (6 bases). Source: peripheral blood, taken in a trial of Ad26.COV2.S vaccine versus placebo. The TCR comes from a person between 18 and 60 years old who received the Ad26.COV2.S COVID-19 vaccine or a placebo. Here the CDR3 reads CAWRQGHSPFTGELFF. CDR3 sequence (DNA): TGTGCCTGGAGACAGGGACATTCTCCTTTCACCGGGGAGCTGTTTTTT.